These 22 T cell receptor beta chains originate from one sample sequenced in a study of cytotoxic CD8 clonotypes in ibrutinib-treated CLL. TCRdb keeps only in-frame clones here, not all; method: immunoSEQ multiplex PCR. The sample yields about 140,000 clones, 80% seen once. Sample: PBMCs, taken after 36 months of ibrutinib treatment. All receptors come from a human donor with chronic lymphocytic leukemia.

In nucleotides, the CDR3 is TGTGCCTGGAGTCCGACAGGGCCTGGAAACACCATATATTTT. The encoded protein is CAWSPTGPGNTIYF. The chain employs TRBV30 and TRBJ1-3, with 7 bases aligning to TRBD1. The CDR3 consists of 14 residues. Germline CDR1 and CDR2: GTSNPN and SVGIG (reference sequence). After removal of 2 bases from V and 2 bases from J, the junction contained 3 bases not matched to a gene. Supplemented by reference TRBV30 and TRBJ1-3, the full variable domain reads SQTIHQWPATLVQPVGSPLSLECTVEGTSNPNLYWYRQAAGRGLQLLFYSVGIGQISSEVPQNLSASRPQDRQFILSSKKLLLSDSGFYLCAWSPTGPGNTIYFGEGSWLTVV.

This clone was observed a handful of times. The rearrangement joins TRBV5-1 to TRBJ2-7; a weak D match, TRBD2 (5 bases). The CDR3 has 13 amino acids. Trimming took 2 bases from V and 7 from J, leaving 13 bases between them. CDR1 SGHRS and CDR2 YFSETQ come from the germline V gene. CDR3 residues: CASSFQDPGEQYF. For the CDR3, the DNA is TGCGCCAGCAGCTTTCAGGACCCGGGGGAGCAGTACTTC.

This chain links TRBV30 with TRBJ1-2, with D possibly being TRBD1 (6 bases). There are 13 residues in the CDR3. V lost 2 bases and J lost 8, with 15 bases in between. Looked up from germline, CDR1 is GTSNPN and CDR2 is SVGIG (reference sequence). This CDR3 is CAWSPGDWRGYTF. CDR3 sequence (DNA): TGTGCCTGGAGTCCAGGGGATTGGAGGGGCTACACCTTC.

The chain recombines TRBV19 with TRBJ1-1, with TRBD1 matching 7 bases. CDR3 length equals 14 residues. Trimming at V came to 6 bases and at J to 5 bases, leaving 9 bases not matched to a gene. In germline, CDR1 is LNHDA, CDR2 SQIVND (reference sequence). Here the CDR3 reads CASRRQGPVTEAFF. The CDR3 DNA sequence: TGTGCCAGTAGGCGACAGGGTCCGGTTACTGAAGCTTTCTTT.

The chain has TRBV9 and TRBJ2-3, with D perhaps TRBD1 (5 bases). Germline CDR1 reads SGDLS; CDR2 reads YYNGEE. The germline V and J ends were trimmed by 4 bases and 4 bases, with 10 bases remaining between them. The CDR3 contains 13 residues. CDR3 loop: CASSSQVSDTQYF. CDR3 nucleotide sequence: TGTGCCAGCAGCTCACAGGTTTCAGATACGCAGTATTTT.

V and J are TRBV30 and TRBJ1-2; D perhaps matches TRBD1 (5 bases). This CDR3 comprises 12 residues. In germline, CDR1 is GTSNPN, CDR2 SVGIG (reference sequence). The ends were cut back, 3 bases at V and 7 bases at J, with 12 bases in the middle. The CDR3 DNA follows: TGTGCCTGGAGGCGGGGGAATCGTGGCTACACCTTC. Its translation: CAWRRGNRGYTF.

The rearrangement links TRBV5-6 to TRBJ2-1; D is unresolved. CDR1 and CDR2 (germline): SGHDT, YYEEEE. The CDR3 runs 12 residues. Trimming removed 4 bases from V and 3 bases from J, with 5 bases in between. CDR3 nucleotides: TGTGCCAGCAGCGGTGGCTACAATGAGCAGTTCTTC. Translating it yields CASSGGYNEQFF.

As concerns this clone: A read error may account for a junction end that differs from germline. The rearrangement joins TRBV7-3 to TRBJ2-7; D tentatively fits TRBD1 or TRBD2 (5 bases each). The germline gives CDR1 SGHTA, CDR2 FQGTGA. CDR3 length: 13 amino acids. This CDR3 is CASSLTNGGEQYF. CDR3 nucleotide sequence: TGTGCCAGCAGTTTAACTAATGGGGGCGAGCAGTACTTC.

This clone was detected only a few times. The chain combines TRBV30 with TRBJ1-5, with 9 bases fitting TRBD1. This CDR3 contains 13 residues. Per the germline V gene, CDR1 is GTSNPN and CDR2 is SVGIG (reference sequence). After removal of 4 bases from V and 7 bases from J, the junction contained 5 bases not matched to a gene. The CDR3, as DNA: TGTGCCTGGACCACAGGGGGCCGGCAGCCCCAGCATTTT. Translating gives CAWTTGGRQPQHF. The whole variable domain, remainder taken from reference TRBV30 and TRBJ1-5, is SQTIHQWPATLVQPVGSPLSLECTVEGTSNPNLYWYRQAAGRGLQLLFYSVGIGQISSEVPQNLSASRPQDRQFILSSKKLLLSDSGFYLCAWTTGGRQPQHFGDGTRLSIL.

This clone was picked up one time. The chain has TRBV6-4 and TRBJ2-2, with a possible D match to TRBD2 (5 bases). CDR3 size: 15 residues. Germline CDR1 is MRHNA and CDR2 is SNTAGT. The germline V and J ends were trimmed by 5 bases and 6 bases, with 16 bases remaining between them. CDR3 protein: CASSKKAVLPGELFF. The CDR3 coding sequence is TGTGCCAGCAGTAAAAAAGCGGTTCTCCCCGGGGAGCTGTTTTTT.

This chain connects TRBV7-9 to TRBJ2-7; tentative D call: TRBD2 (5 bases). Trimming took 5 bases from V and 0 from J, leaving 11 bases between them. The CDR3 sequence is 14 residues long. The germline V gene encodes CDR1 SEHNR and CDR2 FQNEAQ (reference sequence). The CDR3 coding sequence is TGTGCCAGCAGCCCGAGGGAGTACTCCTACGAGCAGTACTTC. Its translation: CASSPREYSYEQYF.

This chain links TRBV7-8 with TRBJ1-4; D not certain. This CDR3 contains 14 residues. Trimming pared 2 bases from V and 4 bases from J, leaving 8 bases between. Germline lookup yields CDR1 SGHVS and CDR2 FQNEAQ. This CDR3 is CASSLWSVNEKLFF. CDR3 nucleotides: TGTGCCAGCAGCTTATGGTCGGTTAATGAAAAACTGTTTTTT.

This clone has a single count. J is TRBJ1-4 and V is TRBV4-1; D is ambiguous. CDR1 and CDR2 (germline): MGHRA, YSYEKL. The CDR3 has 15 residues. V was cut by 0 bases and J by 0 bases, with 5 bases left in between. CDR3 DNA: TGCGCCAGCAGCCAAGAAACACCAACTAATGAAAAACTGTTTTTT. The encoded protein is CASSQETPTNEKLFF.

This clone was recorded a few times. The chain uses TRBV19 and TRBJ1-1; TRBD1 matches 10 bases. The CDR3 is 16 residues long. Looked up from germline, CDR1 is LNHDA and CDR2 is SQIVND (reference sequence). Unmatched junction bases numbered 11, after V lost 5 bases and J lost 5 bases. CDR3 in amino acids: CASSHNRQGAGTEAFF. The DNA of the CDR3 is TGTGCCAGTAGTCATAACAGACAGGGGGCGGGAACTGAAGCTTTCTTT.

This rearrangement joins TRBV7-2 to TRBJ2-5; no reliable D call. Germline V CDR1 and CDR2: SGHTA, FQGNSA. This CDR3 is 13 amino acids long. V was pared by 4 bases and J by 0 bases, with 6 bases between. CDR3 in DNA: TGTGCCAGCAGCTCCAGATACCAAGAGACCCAGTACTTC. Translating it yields CASSSRYQETQYF.

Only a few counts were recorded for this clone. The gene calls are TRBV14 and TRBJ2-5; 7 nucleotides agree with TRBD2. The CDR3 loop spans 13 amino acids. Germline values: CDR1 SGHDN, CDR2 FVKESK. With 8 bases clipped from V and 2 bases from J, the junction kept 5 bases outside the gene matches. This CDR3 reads CASSLAPQETQYF. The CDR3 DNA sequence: TGTGCCAGCTCACTAGCGCCACAAGAGACCCAGTACTTC.

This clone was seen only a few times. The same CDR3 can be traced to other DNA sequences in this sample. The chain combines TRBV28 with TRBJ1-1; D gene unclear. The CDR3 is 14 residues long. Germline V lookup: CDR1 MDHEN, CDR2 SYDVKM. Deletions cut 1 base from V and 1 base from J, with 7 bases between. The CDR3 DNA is TGTGCCAGCAGTTTATTTCGGGGGAACACTGAAGCTTTCTTT. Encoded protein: CASSLFRGNTEAFF.

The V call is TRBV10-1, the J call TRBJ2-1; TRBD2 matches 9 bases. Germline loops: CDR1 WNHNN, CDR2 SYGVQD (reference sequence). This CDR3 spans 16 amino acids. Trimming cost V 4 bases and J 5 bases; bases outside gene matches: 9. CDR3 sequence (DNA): TGCGCCAGCAGTGCCGACGTAGCGGGAGATAACAATGAGCAGTTCTTC. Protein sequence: CASSADVAGDNNEQFF.

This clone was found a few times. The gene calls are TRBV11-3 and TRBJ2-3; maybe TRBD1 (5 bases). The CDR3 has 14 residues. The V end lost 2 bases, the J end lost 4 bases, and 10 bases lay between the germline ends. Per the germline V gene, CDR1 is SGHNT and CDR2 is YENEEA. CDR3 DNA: TGTGCCAGCAGCTTAAGGGGTAGGGCAGATACGCAGTATTTT. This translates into CASSLRGRADTQYF.

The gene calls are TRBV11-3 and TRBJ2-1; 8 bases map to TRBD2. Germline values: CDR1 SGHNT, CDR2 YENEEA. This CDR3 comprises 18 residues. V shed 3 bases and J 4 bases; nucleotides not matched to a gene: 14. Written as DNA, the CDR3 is TGTGCCAGCAGCTTCGGGGGCCCTAGGGTAGCGGGGTACAATGAGCAGTTCTTC. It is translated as CASSFGGPRVAGYNEQFF. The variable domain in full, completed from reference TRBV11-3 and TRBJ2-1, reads EAGVVQSPRYKIIEKKQPVAFWCNPISGHNTLYWYLQNLGQGPELLIRYENEEAVDDSQLPKDRFSAERLKGVDSTLKIQPAELGDSAVYLCASSFGGPRVAGYNEQFFGPGTRLTVL.

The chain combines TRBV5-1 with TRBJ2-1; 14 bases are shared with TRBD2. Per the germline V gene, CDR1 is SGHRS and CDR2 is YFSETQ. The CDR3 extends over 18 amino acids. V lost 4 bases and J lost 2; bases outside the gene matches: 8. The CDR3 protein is CASSNPPGLAGAYNEQFF. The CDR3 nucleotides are TGCGCCAGCAGCAATCCCCCGGGACTAGCGGGGGCCTACAATGAGCAGTTCTTC.

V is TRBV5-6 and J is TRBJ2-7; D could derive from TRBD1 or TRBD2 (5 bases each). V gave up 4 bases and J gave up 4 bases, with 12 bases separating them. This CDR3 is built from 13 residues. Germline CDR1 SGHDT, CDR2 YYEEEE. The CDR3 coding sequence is TGTGCCAGCAGCACCGGGGCCTTTTACGAGCAGTACTTC. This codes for CASSTGAFYEQYF.